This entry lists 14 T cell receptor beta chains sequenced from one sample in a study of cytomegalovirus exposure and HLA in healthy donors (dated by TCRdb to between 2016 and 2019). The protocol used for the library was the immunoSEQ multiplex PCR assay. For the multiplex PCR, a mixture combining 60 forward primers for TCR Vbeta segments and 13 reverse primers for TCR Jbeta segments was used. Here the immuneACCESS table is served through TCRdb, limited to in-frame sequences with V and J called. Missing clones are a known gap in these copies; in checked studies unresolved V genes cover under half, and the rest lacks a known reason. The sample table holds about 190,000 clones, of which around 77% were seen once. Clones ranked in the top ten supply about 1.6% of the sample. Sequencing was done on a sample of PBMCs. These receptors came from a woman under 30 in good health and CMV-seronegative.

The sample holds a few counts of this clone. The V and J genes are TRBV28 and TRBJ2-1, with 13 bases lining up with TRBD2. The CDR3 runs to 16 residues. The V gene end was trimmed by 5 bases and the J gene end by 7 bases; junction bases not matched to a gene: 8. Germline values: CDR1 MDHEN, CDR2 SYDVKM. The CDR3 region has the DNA TGTGCCAGCAGTGGACCCGGGACTAGCGGGATAAATGAGCAGTTCTTC. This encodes CASSGPGTSGINEQFF.

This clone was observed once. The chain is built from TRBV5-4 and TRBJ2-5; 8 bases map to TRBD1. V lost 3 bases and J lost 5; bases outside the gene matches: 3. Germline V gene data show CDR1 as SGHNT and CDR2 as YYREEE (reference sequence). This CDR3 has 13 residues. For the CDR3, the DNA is TGTGCCAGCAGCTCGGACAGGGTGGAGACCCAGTACTTC. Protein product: CASSSDRVETQYF.

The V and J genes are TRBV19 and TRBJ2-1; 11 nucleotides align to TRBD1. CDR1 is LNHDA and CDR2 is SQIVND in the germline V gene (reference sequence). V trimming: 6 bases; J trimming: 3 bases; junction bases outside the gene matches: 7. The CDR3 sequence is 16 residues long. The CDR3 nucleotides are TGTGCCAGTAGCATGGGACAGGGGGGTGGCTACAATGAGCAGTTCTTC. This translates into CASSMGQGGGYNEQFF. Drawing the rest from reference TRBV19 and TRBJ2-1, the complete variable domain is DGGITQSPKYLFRKEGQNVTLSCEQNLNHDAMYWYRQDPGQGLRLIYYSQIVNDFQKGDIAEGYSVSREKKESFPLTVTSAQKNPTAFYLCASSMGQGGGYNEQFFGPGTRLTVL.

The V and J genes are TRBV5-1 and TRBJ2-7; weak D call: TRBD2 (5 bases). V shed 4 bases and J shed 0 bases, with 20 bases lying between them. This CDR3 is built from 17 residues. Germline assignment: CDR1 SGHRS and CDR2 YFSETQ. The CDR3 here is CASSTRGTGSSSYEQYF. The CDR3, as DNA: TGCGCCAGCAGCACCAGAGGTACGGGATCGAGCTCCTACGAGCAGTACTTC.

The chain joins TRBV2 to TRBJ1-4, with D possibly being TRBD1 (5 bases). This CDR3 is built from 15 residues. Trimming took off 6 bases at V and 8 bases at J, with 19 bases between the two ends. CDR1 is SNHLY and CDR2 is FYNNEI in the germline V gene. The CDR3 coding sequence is TGTGCCAGCAGGGGGGGGTCCGGTCTAATGGAAAAACTGTTTTTT. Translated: CASRGGSGLMEKLFF.

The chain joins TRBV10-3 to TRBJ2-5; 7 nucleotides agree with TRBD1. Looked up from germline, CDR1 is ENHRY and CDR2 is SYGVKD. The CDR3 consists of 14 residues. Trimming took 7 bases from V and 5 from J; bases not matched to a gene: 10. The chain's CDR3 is CAITGQEAWETQYF. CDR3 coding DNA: TGTGCCATCACAGGACAGGAGGCGTGGGAGACCCAGTACTTC.

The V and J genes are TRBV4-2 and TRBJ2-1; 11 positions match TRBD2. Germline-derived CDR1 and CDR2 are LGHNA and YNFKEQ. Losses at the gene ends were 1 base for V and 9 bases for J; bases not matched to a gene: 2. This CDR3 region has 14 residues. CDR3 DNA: TGTGCCAGCAGCCAAGTAGGGACTAGCGGTGAGCAGTTCTTC. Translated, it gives CASSQVGTSGEQFF.

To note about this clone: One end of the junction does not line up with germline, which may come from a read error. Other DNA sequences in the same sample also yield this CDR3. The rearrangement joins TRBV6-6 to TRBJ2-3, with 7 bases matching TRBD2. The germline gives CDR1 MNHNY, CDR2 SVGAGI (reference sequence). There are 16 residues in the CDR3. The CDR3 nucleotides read TGTGCCAGCAGTTACCTCGGACTAGGTAGCACAGATACGCAGTACTTT. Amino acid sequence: CASSYLGLGSTDTQYF.

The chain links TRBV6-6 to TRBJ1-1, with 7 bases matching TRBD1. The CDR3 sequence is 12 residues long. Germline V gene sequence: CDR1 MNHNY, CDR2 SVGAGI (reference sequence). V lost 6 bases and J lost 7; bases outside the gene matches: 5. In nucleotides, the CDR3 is TGTGCCAGCAGGGGGGACAGCTTTGAAGCTTTCTTT. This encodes CASRGDSFEAFF.

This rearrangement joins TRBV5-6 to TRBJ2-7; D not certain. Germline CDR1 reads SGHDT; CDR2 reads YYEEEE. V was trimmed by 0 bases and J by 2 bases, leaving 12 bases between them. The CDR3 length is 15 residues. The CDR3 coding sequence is TGTGCCAGCAGCTTGGTAATAGAGGCCCCCTACGAGCAGTACTTC. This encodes CASSLVIEAPYEQYF. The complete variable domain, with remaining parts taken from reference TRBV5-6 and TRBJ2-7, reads DAGVTQSPTHLIKTRGQQVTLRCSPKSGHDTVSWYQQALGQGPQFIFQYYEEEERQRGNFPDRFSGHQFPNYSSELNVNALLLGDSALYLCASSLVIEAPYEQYFGPGTRLTVT.

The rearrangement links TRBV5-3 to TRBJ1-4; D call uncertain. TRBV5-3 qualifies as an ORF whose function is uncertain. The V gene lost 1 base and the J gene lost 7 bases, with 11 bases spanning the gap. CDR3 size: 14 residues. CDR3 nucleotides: TGTGCCAGAAGCTTGACCAAAAGGAGTGAAAAACTGTTTTTT. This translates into CARSLTKRSEKLFF.

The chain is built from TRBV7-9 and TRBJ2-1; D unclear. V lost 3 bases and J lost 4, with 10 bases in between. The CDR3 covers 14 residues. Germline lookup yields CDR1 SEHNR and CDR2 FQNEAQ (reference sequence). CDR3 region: CASSFYAEYNEQFF. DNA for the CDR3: TGTGCCAGCAGCTTCTACGCGGAGTACAATGAGCAGTTCTTC. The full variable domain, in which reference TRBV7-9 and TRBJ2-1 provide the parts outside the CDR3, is DTGVSQNPRHKITKRGQNVTFRCDPISEHNRLYWYRQTLGQGPEFLTYFQNEAQLEKSRLLSDRFSAERPKGSFSTLEIQRTEQGDSAMYLCASSFYAEYNEQFFGPGTRLTVL.

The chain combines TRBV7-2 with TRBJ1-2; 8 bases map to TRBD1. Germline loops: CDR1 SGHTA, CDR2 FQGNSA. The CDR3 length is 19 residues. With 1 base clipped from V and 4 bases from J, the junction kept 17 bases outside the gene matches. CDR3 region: CASSLVILLAGGAAYGYTF. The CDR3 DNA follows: TGTGCCAGCAGCTTAGTAATACTTTTGGCAGGGGGCGCGGCCTATGGCTACACCTTC.

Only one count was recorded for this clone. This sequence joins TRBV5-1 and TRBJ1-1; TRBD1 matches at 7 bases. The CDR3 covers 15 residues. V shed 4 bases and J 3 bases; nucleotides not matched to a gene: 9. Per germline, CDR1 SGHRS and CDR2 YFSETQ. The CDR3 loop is CASSEETGMDTEAFF. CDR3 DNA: TGCGCCAGCAGCGAAGAGACAGGGATGGACACTGAAGCTTTCTTT.